The rows below give T cell receptor beta chains drawn from one sample of a study of cytomegalovirus exposure and HLA in healthy donors. The protocol was immunoSEQ multiplex PCR, while the TCRdb copy is restricted to in-frame clones and leaves out a portion. This sample has around 90,000 clones, with around 73% found just once. The source material was PBMCs. Every receptor here comes from a woman in her 40s in good health and CMV-seronegative. CDR3s include the opening cysteine and the closing phenylalanine or tryptophan. A D gene is named only where the DNA matches it firmly. Expanded clones are given a class, and other clones once, few, many or no size at all.

D	J	size	V	CDR3	DNA
TRBD2	TRBJ2-3	-	TRBV5-4	CASSLTSGSDTQYF	TGTGCCAGCAGCTTGACTAGCGGGAGTGATACGCAGTATTTT
-	TRBJ1-1	few	TRBV4-1	CASSQEISRDSEAFF	TGCGCCAGCAGCCAAGAAATTAGTCGGGACTCTGAAGCTTTCTTT
-	TRBJ1-1	-	TRBV19	CGSGAGTEAFF	TGTGGCTCGGGAGCGGGCACTGAAGCTTTCTTT
TRBD1	TRBJ1-1	-	TRBV7-2	CASSLLPGGNTEAFF	TGTGCCAGCAGCTTACTTCCAGGGGGGAACACTGAAGCTTTCTTT
TRBD2	TRBJ2-7	-	TRBV28	CASSFSGGPYEQYF	TGTGCCAGCAGTTTTAGCGGGGGACCCTACGAGCAGTACTTC
-	TRBJ2-2	-	TRBV2	CASIRNSANTGELFF	TGTGCCAGCATCCGGAATAGCGCGAACACCGGGGAGCTGTTTTTT
-	TRBJ2-3	-	TRBV5-6	CASSTWGPGDTQYF	TGTGCCAGCAGCACCTGGGGCCCGGGAGATACGCAGTATTTT
-	TRBJ2-1	-	TRBV4-3	CASSHSTVRVQGGQFF	TGCGCCAGCAGCCATTCCACAGTCCGGGTTCAGGGTGGGCAGTTCTTC
-	TRBJ2-2	-	TRBV30	CAWSEGGHGELFF	TGTGCCTGGAGCGAGGGAGGCCACGGGGAGCTGTTTTTT
TRBD2	TRBJ2-5	-	TRBV14	CASSLGLANAGETQYF	TGTGCCAGCAGCCTCGGACTAGCGAACGCGGGAGAGACCCAGTACTTC
TRBD2	TRBJ2-5	-	TRBV6-4	CASSDTLAGGMKETQYF	TGTGCCAGCAGCGACACACTAGCGGGGGGAATGAAAGAGACCCAGTACTTC
-	TRBJ1-2	-	TRBV14	CASSQDRARGESGYTF	TGTGCCAGCAGCCAAGATAGGGCCAGGGGAGAATCGGGCTACACCTTC
TRBD2	TRBJ2-5	-	TRBV9	CASSVGTSAPRGQETQYF	TGTGCCAGCAGCGTAGGGACTAGCGCTCCCCGGGGACAAGAGACCCAGTACTTC
TRBD1	TRBJ1-1	few	TRBV7-9	CASSSKPGTGHGSEAFF	TGTGCCAGCAGCTCGAAACCCGGGACAGGCCACGGGTCTGAAGCTTTCTTT
TRBD1	TRBJ2-2	-	TRBV19	CASRTGAAITGELFF	TGTGCCAGTAGGACAGGGGCGGCGATCACCGGGGAGCTGTTTTTT
-	TRBJ1-5	-	TRBV28	CATNRNSNQPQHF	TGTGCCACCAATAGAAATAGCAATCAGCCCCAGCATTTT
TRBD2	TRBJ2-5	-	TRBV27	CASTSGTSGRETQYF	TGTGCCAGCACCTCCGGGACTAGCGGTAGAGAGACCCAGTACTTC
TRBD1	TRBJ2-2	-	TRBV5-6	CASSSDRGAGELFF	TGTGCCAGCAGCTCCGACAGGGGGGCCGGGGAGCTGTTTTTT
TRBD2	TRBJ2-7	-	TRBV5-4	CASSLAAGGDEQYF	TGTGCCAGCAGCTTGGCAGCGGGAGGGGACGAGCAGTACTTC
-	TRBJ1-1	-	TRBV5-1	CASSPRTGVTEAFF	TGCGCCAGCAGCCCGAGGACGGGAGTTACTGAAGCTTTCTTT
-	TRBJ2-5	-	TRBV29-1	CSVPTTGTETQYF	TGCAGCGTACCTACGACAGGTACGGAGACCCAGTACTTC
-	TRBJ2-7	-	TRBV25-1	CASSELSRYEQYF	TGTGCCAGCAGTGAACTGTCTCGCTACGAGCAGTACTTC